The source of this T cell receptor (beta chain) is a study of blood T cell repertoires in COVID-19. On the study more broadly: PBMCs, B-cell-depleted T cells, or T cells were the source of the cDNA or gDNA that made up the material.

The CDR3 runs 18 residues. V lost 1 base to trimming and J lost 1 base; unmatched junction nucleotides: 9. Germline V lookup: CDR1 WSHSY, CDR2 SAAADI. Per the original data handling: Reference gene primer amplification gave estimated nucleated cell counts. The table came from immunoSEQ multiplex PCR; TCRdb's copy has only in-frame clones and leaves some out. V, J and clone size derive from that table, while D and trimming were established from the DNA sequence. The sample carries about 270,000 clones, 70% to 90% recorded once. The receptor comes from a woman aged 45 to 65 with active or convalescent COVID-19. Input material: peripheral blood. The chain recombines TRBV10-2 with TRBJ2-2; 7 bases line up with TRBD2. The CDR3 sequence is CASSELNRAGRNTGELFF. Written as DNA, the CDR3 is TGCGCCAGCAGTGAGTTAAACCGAGCGGGACGGAACACCGGGGAGCTGTTTTTT.